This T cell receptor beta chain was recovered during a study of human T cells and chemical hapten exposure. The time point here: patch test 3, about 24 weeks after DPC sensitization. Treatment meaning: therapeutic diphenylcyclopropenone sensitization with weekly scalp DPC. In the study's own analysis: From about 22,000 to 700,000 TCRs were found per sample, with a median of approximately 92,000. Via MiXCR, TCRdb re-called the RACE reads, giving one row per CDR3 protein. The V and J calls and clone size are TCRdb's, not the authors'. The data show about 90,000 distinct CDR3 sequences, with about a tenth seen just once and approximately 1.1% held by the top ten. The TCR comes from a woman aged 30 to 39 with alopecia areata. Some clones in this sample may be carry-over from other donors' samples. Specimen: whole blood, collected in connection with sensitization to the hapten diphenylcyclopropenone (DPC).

CDR3 DNA sequence: TGTGCCAGCAGGACAGACAACACTGAAGCTTTCTTT. As protein: CASRTDNTEAFF. V gene TRBV2 combines with J gene TRBJ1-1; D might be TRBD1 (5 bases). The CDR3 runs 12 residues. The V end was cut by 6 bases, the J end by 2 bases, with 7 bases between. CDR1 and CDR2 (germline): SNHLY, FYNNEI.